What follows describes a single T cell receptor (beta chain). The data derive from a study of technical replicates of blood from a few donors. The data were produced by immunoSEQ multiplex PCR, yet TCRdb's version contains in-frame clones alone and is incomplete. The sample lists some 83,000 clones, approximately 94% seen once, with around 0.24% in the top ten. The specimen sequenced was T cells isolated from PBMCs. The receptor was isolated from a human donor in good health.

The CDR3 loop reads CSVRDRGYEQYF. In DNA form, the CDR3 reads TGCAGCGTCCGGGACAGGGGGTACGAGCAGTACTTC. This sequence joins TRBV29-1 and TRBJ2-7; 11 nucleotides line up with TRBD1. Germline assignment: CDR1 SQVTM and CDR2 ANQGSEA. V dropped 6 bases and J dropped 4; count of bases not matched to a gene: 2. There are 12 residues in the CDR3.